Listed here are 32 T cell receptor beta chains from one sample, sequenced in a study of blood T cell repertoires in COVID-19. TCRdb's copy holds only in-frame clones and misses some; the assay was immunoSEQ multiplex PCR. The sample contains around 190,000 clones, 76% of which appear only once. The specimen sequenced was peripheral blood. The source of these receptors is a woman in her 50s with active or convalescent COVID-19.

A remark on this clone: The sample holds other DNA sequences that translate to the same CDR3. The chain employs TRBV5-1 and TRBJ2-5, with a tentative D call TRBD2 (6 bases). The CDR3 consists of 13 residues. Germline V lookup: CDR1 SGHRS, CDR2 YFSETQ. Deletions cut 0 bases from V and 5 bases from J, with 8 bases between. The CDR3, as DNA: TGCGCCAGCAGCTTGGGCGGAGGGGAGACCCAGTACTTC. It translates to CASSLGGGETQYF.

This clone was observed a few times. J is TRBJ1-5 and V is TRBV28; the D is unclear. This CDR3 is built from 14 residues. Germline values: CDR1 MDHEN, CDR2 SYDVKM. Trimming left V 5 bases short and J 3 bases short, with 11 bases between. CDR3 sequence: CASSPLSSNQPQHF. The CDR3, as DNA: TGTGCCAGCAGTCCCCTTTCGTCCAATCAGCCCCAGCATTTT.

The chain has TRBV6-6 and TRBJ1-2, with TRBD1 as a possible D gene (6 bases). V lost 6 bases, J lost 3 bases, and 14 bases lay in between. Germline V gives CDR1 MNHNY, CDR2 SVGAGI (reference sequence). CDR3 size: 14 residues. The CDR3 spells CASSTTAGDYGYTF. The CDR3 DNA follows: TGTGCCAGCAGCACGACGGCAGGGGACTATGGCTACACCTTC.

The table lists this clone with a count of one. The chain's CDR3 is CALLRQASNQPQHF. CDR3 nucleotide sequence: TGTGCCCTTCTAAGACAGGCCAGCAATCAGCCCCAGCATTTT. The chain has TRBV10-3 and TRBJ1-5, with D perhaps matching TRBD1 (6 bases). Trimming removed 11 bases from V and 1 base from J, with 15 bases in between. The germline V gene encodes CDR1 ENHRY and CDR2 SYGVKD. The CDR3 has 14 amino acids.

The chain has TRBV18 and TRBJ2-2, with D maybe TRBD1 (5 bases). In germline, CDR1 is KGHSH, CDR2 LQKENI. V lost 1 base and J 0 bases, leaving 12 bases between the germline ends. The CDR3 spans 17 residues. CDR3 nucleotides: TGTGCCAGCTCACCACGACTGACAGCTTCGAACACCGGGGAGCTGTTTTTT. This gives the protein CASSPRLTASNTGELFF.

CDR3 sequence: CASSRDSAEQYF. Written as DNA, the CDR3 is TGTGCCAGCAGCAGGGACAGTGCGGAGCAGTACTTC. This rearrangement joins TRBV5-6 to TRBJ2-7; TRBD1 agrees at 7 bases. The CDR3 runs to 12 residues. J gave up 7 bases and V 4 bases, and 5 bases lay outside the gene matches. Per the germline V gene, CDR1 is SGHDT and CDR2 is YYEEEE.

V usage is TRBV29-1 and J usage is TRBJ2-5, with 7 bases lining up with TRBD2. Germline V gene sequence: CDR1 SQVTM, CDR2 ANQGSEA. Germline trimming cut 7 bases from V and 1 base from J; bases unmatched to any gene: 9. The CDR3 runs to 14 residues. The CDR3 loop is CSASRSSGQETQYF. CDR3 bases: TGCAGCGCCTCGAGGTCTAGCGGCCAAGAGACCCAGTACTTC.

The chain is built from TRBV4-3 and TRBJ1-2; D is ambiguous. From germline, CDR1 is LGHNA and CDR2 YSLEER. Between the trimmed V and J ends, which lost 4 bases and 3 bases, there was a span of 15 bases. This CDR3 is 15 amino acids long. CDR3 DNA: TGCGCCAGCAGCCCCCTTTTGACTCAGTACTATGGCTACACCTTC. Protein: CASSPLLTQYYGYTF.

This chain joins TRBV2 and TRBJ1-4, with TRBD1 matching over 9 bases. With 8 bases clipped from V and 5 bases from J, the junction kept 9 bases outside the gene matches. The V gene's germline CDR1 is SNHLY and CDR2 FYNNEI. The CDR3 consists of 15 residues. DNA for the CDR3: TGTGCCAGCGCCTTCGAAGGGACAGGGAATGAAAAACTGTTTTTT. It codes for CASAFEGTGNEKLFF.

The genes are TRBV5-5 and TRBJ1-5, with a possible D match to TRBD1 (5 bases). This CDR3 comprises 18 residues. Germline CDR1 reads SGHKS; CDR2 reads YYEKEE (reference sequence). With 2 bases removed from V and 2 bases from J, the gap between germline ends came to 20 bases. CDR3 DNA sequence: TGTGCCAGCAGCTTAAGCGGCGGGGGATTAGCGGGCAATCAGCCCCAGCATTTT. Protein sequence: CASSLSGGGLAGNQPQHF.

This clone was counted a few times. The chain joins TRBV7-6 to TRBJ2-2; 7 nucleotides line up with TRBD1. CDR3 length equals 16 residues. The junction had 8 bases not matched to a gene; V was cut back by 1 base and J by 6 bases. Germline CDR1 and CDR2: SGHVS and FNYEAQ. CDR3: CASSLVKGGAAGELFF. Here the CDR3 DNA reads TGTGCCAGCAGCTTAGTAAAAGGGGGCGCCGCCGGGGAGCTGTTTTTT.

Remarks on this clone: The conserved phenylalanine or tryptophan is not found at the CDR3 terminus, so this likely reflects a read error. Because the CDR3's place on the DNA is in doubt, the DNA is left out and the CDR3 is given as listed by TCRdb. The chain has TRBV23-1 and TRBJ1-2. TRBV23-1 is an open reading frame whose function is uncertain. Counting both end residues, the CDR3 totals 8 amino acids. This CDR3 is CASIRSAH.

The chain links TRBV11-2 to TRBJ2-5; maybe TRBD2 (6 bases). The V gene lost 5 bases and the J gene lost 0 bases, with 7 bases spanning the gap. From germline, CDR1 is SGHAT and CDR2 FQNNGV. This CDR3 is built from 13 residues. CDR3 region: CASSGGYQETQYF. The DNA of the CDR3 is TGTGCCAGCAGCGGGGGGTACCAAGAGACCCAGTACTTC.

The gene calls are TRBV7-9 and TRBJ1-5, with a possible D match to TRBD1 (6 bases). Germline CDR1 and CDR2: SEHNR and FQNEAQ (reference sequence). The CDR3 is made up of 15 amino acids. The V end was cut by 1 base, the J end by 6 bases, with 13 bases between. The CDR3 DNA is TGTGCCAGCAGCTTAGACAGGGAAAGCGGTCAGCCCCAGCATTTT. Translating gives CASSLDRESGQPQHF.

The rearrangement links TRBV27 to TRBJ2-1, with 9 bases that match TRBD1. The ends lost 2 bases at V and 7 bases at J; junction bases unmatched: 9. The CDR3 sequence is 16 residues long. Germline lookup yields CDR1 MNHEY and CDR2 SMNVEV (reference sequence). The CDR3 sequence: CASSLRPGQGHNEQFF. CDR3 DNA sequence: TGTGCCAGCAGTTTAAGGCCCGGACAGGGGCATAATGAGCAGTTCTTC.

The chain carries TRBV20-1 and TRBJ2-7; 12 bases are a match to TRBD2. CDR1 is DFQATT, CDR2 SNEGSKA, per germline (reference sequence). The CDR3 spans 14 residues. The V segment lost 3 bases and the J segment 2 bases; nucleotides outside the gene matches: 2. The CDR3 sequence: CSASASGGAYEQYF. Written as DNA, the CDR3 is TGCAGTGCTAGTGCTAGCGGGGGGGCCTACGAGCAGTACTTC.

The chain uses TRBV28 and TRBJ1-6; TRBD1 aligns across 10 bases. The CDR3 is made up of 16 amino acids. Germline values: CDR1 MDHEN, CDR2 SYDVKM. Trimming took 6 bases from V and 6 from J; bases not matched to a gene: 8. The CDR3: CASSPGDRGLNSPLHF. In DNA, the CDR3 is TGTGCCAGCAGCCCTGGCGACAGGGGGCTTAATTCACCCCTCCACTTT.

This chain joins TRBV6-5 and TRBJ1-4; D is undetermined. Germline lookup yields CDR1 MNHEY and CDR2 SVGAGI. Trimming took off 6 bases at V and 0 bases at J, with 5 bases between the two ends. The length of the CDR3 is 13 residues. CDR3 amino acids: CASRRATNEKLFF. In nucleotides, the CDR3 is TGTGCCAGCAGGCGTGCAACTAATGAAAAACTGTTTTTT.

V is TRBV7-8 and J is TRBJ2-1, with D possibly TRBD2 on 5 matching bases. Germline-derived CDR1 and CDR2 are SGHVS and FQNEAQ. The CDR3 consists of 15 residues. V was shortened by 5 bases and J by 10 bases, with 21 bases between the two germline ends. CDR3 region: CASSLVPSGGGEQFF. DNA of the CDR3: TGTGCCAGCAGCCTGGTCCCCAGTGGAGGCGGCGAGCAGTTCTTC.

The V and J genes are TRBV6-5 and TRBJ2-5; TRBD1 agrees at 8 bases. The CDR3 consists of 15 residues. After removal of 6 bases from V and 4 bases from J, the junction contained 10 bases not matched to a gene. Germline V gene data show CDR1 as MNHEY and CDR2 as SVGAGI. CDR3 amino acids: CASRLTGASAETQYF. In DNA, the CDR3 is TGTGCCAGCAGACTGACAGGGGCATCGGCAGAGACCCAGTACTTC.

This sequence joins TRBV5-1 and TRBJ1-1; D call uncertain. CDR1 and CDR2 from the germline V gene are SGHRS and YFSETQ. Trimming took 3 bases from V and 1 from J, leaving 13 bases between them. The CDR3 length is 15 residues. CDR3 in amino acids: CASSYGGRANTEAFF. CDR3 in DNA: TGCGCCAGCAGCTATGGAGGGCGGGCGAACACTGAAGCTTTCTTT.

The table lists this clone with a few counts. The chain joins TRBV6-7 to TRBJ1-6; TRBD1 might be the D (5 bases). TRBV6-7 is labeled an ORF, and its function is uncertain. Trimming pared 6 bases from V and 8 bases from J, leaving 17 bases between. The CDR3 sequence is 15 residues long. This chain's CDR3 is CASRLRGRGHSPLHF. The CDR3 DNA sequence: TGTGCCAGCAGGTTAAGAGGTAGGGGCCATTCACCCCTCCACTTT.

The rearrangement joins TRBV28 to TRBJ2-1, with 8 bases matching TRBD2. CDR3 size: 16 residues. Trimming at V came to 3 bases and at J to 2 bases, leaving 6 bases not matched to a gene. The V gene's germline CDR1 is MDHEN and CDR2 SYDVKM. In DNA form, the CDR3 reads TGTGCCAGCAGTTTTGGTGGACTAGCCGCCTACAATGAGCAGTTCTTC. This codes for CASSFGGLAAYNEQFF.

CDR3 DNA sequence: TGTGCCAGCAGCCCCCGGACAGGGGGGACCTTGAACACTGAAGCTTTCTTT. The encoded protein is CASSPRTGGTLNTEAFF. The chain has TRBV7-8 and TRBJ1-1; 10 bases match TRBD1. CDR3 size: 17 residues. V dropped 5 bases and J dropped 0; count of bases not matched to a gene: 9. Germline V gene data show CDR1 as SGHVS and CDR2 as FQNEAQ. Drawing the rest from reference TRBV7-8 and TRBJ1-1, the complete variable domain is GAGVSQSPRYKVAKRGQDVALRCDPISGHVSLFWYQQALGQGPEFLTYFQNEAQLDKSGLPSDRFFAERPEGSVSTLKIQRTQQEDSAVYLCASSPRTGGTLNTEAFFGQGTRLTVV.

The chain has TRBV3-1 (or the pseudogene TRBV3-2) and TRBJ1-1, with a possible D match to TRBD1 (6 bases). The germline CDR1 and CDR2 sequences are LGHDT and YNNKEL (reference sequence). The CDR3 spans 18 residues. Between the trimmed V and J ends, which lost 3 bases and 7 bases, there was a span of 27 bases. The CDR3 reads CASSQVYGQSLQYIEAFF. CDR3 bases: TGTGCCAGCAGCCAGGTTTATGGACAGTCTCTACAATACATTGAAGCTTTCTTT.

The V gene is TRBV3-1 (or the pseudogene TRBV3-2), the J gene TRBJ2-7, with TRBD2 matching 13 bases. The CDR3 covers 17 residues. Losses at the gene ends were 0 bases for V and 8 bases for J; bases not matched to a gene: 10. CDR1 and CDR2 from the germline V gene are LGHDT and YNNKEL (reference sequence). This chain's CDR3 is CASSQEITSGRDRQQYF. CDR3 coding DNA: TGTGCCAGCAGCCAAGAGATAACTAGCGGGAGGGATCGGCAGCAGTACTTC.

This clone was seen more than once but under ten times. The genes are TRBV7-8 and TRBJ2-5; D not certain. V was trimmed by 5 bases and J by 1 base, leaving 11 bases between them. There are 14 residues in the CDR3. The germline V gene encodes CDR1 SGHVS and CDR2 FQNEAQ. CDR3 loop: CASSVRRSQETQYF. The DNA for the CDR3 is TGTGCCAGCAGCGTCCGACGGAGCCAAGAGACCCAGTACTTC.

The chain recombines TRBV28 with TRBJ1-5, with 7 positions matching TRBD1. This CDR3 has 15 residues. The germline CDR1 and CDR2 sequences are MDHEN and SYDVKM. Trimming cost V 4 bases and J 7 bases; bases outside gene matches: 10. CDR3 nucleotide sequence: TGTGCCAGCAGTTCCCGGGACAGAAGGTACCAGCCCCAGCATTTT. Encoded protein: CASSSRDRRYQPQHF.

The rearrangement joins TRBV7-2 to TRBJ1-1; no clear D. This CDR3 is 12 amino acids long. The V and J ends lost 5 bases and 11 bases respectively, with 15 bases between them. Germline loops: CDR1 SGHTA, CDR2 FQGNSA. DNA for the CDR3: TGTGCCAGCAGCCGAGACCTTGGCGGGGCTTTCTTT. Protein sequence: CASSRDLGGAFF.

This clone was picked up one time. The gene calls are TRBV27 and TRBJ2-7, with D perhaps matching TRBD2 (5 bases). Trimming took off 6 bases at V and 2 bases at J, with 17 bases between the two ends. Germline V lookup: CDR1 MNHEY, CDR2 SMNVEV (reference sequence). This CDR3 comprises 15 residues. DNA for the CDR3: TGTGCCAGCAGAAAGGGCGGGTTGCGCGCCTACGAGCAGTACTTC. This encodes CASRKGGLRAYEQYF.

This clone was detected once. The rearrangement joins TRBV7-2 to TRBJ2-3, with 15 bases that match TRBD2. V was clipped by 5 bases and J by 3 bases; unmatched bases: 3. The length of the CDR3 is 16 residues. Per germline, CDR1 SGHTA and CDR2 FQGNSA. DNA for the CDR3: TGTGCCAGCAGCCAAGGACTAGCGGGGGGGACAGATACGCAGTATTTT. Translated: CASSQGLAGGTDTQYF. Full variable domain (outside the CDR3, taken from reference TRBV7-2 and TRBJ2-3): GAGVSQSPSNKVTEKGKDVELRCDPISGHTALYWYRQSLGQGLEFLIYFQGNSAPDKSGLPSDRFSAERTGGSVSTLTIQRTQQEDSAVYLCASSQGLAGGTDTQYFGPGTRLTVL.

V and J are TRBV7-2 and TRBJ2-2; D is unresolved. The V end lost 6 bases, the J end lost 0 bases, and 11 bases lay between the germline ends. Per germline, CDR1 SGHTA and CDR2 FQGNSA. The CDR3 spans 15 residues. The CDR3 sequence is CASRFDTSNTGELFF. The CDR3 DNA reads as TGTGCCAGCAGATTCGACACCTCGAACACCGGGGAGCTGTTTTTT.